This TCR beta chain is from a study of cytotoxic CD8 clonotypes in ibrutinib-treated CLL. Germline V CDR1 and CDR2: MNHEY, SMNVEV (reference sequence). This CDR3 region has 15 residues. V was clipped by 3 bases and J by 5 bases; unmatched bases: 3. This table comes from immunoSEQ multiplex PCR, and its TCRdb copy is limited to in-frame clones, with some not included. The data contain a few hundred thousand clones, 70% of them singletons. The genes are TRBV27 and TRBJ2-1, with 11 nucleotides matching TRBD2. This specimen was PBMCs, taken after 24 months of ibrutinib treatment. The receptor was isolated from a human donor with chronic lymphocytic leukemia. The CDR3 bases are TGTGCCAGCAGTTTCGGGACTAGCGGAGACAATGAGCAGTTCTTC. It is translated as CASSFGTSGDNEQFF.